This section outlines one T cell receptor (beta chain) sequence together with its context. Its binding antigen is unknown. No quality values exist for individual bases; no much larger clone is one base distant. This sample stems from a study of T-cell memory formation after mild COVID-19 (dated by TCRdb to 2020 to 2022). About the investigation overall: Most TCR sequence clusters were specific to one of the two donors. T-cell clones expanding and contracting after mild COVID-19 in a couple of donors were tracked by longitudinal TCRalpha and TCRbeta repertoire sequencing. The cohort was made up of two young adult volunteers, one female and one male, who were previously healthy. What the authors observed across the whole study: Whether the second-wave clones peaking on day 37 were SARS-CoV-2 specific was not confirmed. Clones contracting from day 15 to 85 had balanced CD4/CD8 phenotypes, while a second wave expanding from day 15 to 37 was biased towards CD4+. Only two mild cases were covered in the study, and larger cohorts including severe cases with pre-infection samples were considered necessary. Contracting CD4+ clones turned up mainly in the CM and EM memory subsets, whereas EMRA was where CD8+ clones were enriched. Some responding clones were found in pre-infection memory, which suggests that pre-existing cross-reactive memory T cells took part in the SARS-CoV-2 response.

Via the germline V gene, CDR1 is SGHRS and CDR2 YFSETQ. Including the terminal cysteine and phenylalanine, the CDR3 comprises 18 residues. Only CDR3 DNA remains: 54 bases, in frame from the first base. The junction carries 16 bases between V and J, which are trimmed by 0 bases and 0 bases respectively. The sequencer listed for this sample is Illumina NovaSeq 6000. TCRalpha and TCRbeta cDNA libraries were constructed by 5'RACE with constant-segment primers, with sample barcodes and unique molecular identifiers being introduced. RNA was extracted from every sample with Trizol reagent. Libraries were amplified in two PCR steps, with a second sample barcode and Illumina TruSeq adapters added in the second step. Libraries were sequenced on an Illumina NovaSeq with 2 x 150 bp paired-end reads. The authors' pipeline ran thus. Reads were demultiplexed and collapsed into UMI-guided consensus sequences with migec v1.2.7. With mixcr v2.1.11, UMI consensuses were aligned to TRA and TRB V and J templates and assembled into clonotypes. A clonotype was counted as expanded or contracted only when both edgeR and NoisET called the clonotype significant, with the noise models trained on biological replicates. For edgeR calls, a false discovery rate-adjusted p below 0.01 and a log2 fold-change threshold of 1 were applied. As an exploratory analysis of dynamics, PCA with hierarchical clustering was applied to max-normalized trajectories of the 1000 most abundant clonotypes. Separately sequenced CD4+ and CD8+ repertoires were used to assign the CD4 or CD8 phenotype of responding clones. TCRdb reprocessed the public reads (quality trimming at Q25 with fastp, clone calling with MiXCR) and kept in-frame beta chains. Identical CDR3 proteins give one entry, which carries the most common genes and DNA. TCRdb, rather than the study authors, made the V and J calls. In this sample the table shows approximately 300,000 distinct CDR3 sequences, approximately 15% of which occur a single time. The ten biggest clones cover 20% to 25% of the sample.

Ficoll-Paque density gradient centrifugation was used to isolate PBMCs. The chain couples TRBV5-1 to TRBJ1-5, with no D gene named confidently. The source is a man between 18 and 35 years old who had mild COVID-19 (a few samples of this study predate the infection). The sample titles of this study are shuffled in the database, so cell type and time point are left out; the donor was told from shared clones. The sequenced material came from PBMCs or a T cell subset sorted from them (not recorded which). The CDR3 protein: CASSLGPSGDLSNQPQHF. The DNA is TGCGCCAGCAGCTTGGGGCCATCAGGAGACCTTAGCAATCAGCCCCAGCATTTT.